A selection of T cell receptor beta chains follows, all from one sample in a study of shared clonotypes between healthy human individuals. The protocol was immunoSEQ multiplex PCR, while the TCRdb copy is restricted to in-frame clones and leaves out a portion. The sample lists around 700,000 clones; more than 70% were seen once. Sequencing was carried out using memory CD4+ T cells sorted from blood. These receptors came from a woman in her twenties or thirties in good health. The CDR3 runs from the conserved cysteine through the conserved F or W. D genes are given only for firm matches. Size values are once, few and many counts, or a class for expanded clones, and some rows have none.

D gene | J gene | V gene | clone size | CDR3 protein | CDR3 DNA
. | TRBJ1-2 | TRBV5-1 | . | CASSLPGTAGYTF | TGCGCCAGCAGCTTACCAGGGACCGCCGGCTACACCTTC
. | TRBJ1-3 | TRBV4-1 | . | CASSHLRRESGNTIYF | TGCGCCAGCAGCCACCTGCGGAGGGAATCTGGAAACACCATATATTTT
TRBD2 | TRBJ2-1 | TRBV10-3 | . | CAISEFDYGTSGYNEQFF | TGTGCCATCAGTGAGTTCGACTACGGGACTAGCGGCTACAATGAGCAGTTCTTC
. | TRBJ2-6 | TRBV5-6 | . | CASSRYSGANVLTF | TGTGCCAGCAGCCGTTACTCTGGGGCCAACGTCCTGACTTTC
TRBD2 | TRBJ2-3 | TRBV4-1 | . | CASSQGGLAGLGTDTQYF | TGCGCCAGCAGCCAGGGAGGACTAGCGGGGTTAGGCACAGATACGCAGTATTTT
. | TRBJ1-2 | TRBV28 | . | CASNLGTHRDGYTF | TGTGCCAGCAACTTAGGGACTCACAGGGATGGCTACACCTTC
TRBD2 | TRBJ2-7 | TRBV7-2 | . | CASSSKSGRSSYEQYF | TGTGCCAGCAGCTCTAAGAGCGGGAGAAGCTCCTACGAGCAGTACTTC
. | TRBJ1-5 | TRBV28 | few | CASRPLTPYRQPQHF | TGTGCCAGCAGACCGCTTACACCTTACCGTCAGCCCCAGCATTTT
. | TRBJ2-1 | TRBV7-9 | few | CASSLLGYNEQFF | TGTGCCAGCAGCTTATTAGGCTACAATGAGCAGTTCTTC
. | TRBJ2-1 | TRBV2 | . | CASSTRGREQFF | TGTGCCAGCAGTACCCGGGGGCGCGAGCAGTTCTTC
. | TRBJ2-2 | TRBV5-1 | . | CASMGSGLTGELFF | TGCGCCAGCATGGGGTCAGGGCTCACCGGGGAGCTGTTTTTT
. | TRBJ2-4 | TRBV2 | . | CASSTKNIQYF | TGTGCCAGCAGTACGAAAAACATTCAGTACTTC
. | TRBJ2-1 | TRBV5-1 | . | CASSLVSGAYNEQFF | TGCGCCAGCAGCTTGGTGTCGGGAGCATACAATGAGCAGTTCTTC
. | TRBJ2-7 | TRBV9 | . | CASRNDYEQYF | TGTGCCAGCCGGAACGACTACGAGCAGTACTTC
. | TRBJ2-7 | TRBV19 | . | CASSTGVEQYF | TGTGCCAGTAGTACGGGAGTCGAGCAGTACTTC
. | TRBJ1-3 | TRBV4-1 | . | CASSQSGTNRGNTIYF | TGCGCCAGCAGCCAGTCCGGCACCAACAGGGGAAACACCATATATTTT
. | TRBJ2-3 | TRBV20-1 | . | CSAIHVDTQYF | TGCAGTGCCATCCATGTAGATACGCAGTATTTT
. | TRBJ2-1 | TRBV28 | . | CGTEQYNEQFF | TGTGGAACGGAACAATACAATGAGCAGTTCTTC
. | TRBJ1-5 | TRBV23-1 | few | CASSQSNQPQHF | TGCGCCAGCAGTCAATCTAACCAGCCCCAGCATTTT
. | TRBJ1-5 | TRBV7-2 | . | CASSNDRSRSQPQHF | TGTGCCAGCAGCAATGACAGATCGAGGAGTCAGCCCCAGCATTTT
TRBD1 | TRBJ1-1 | TRBV28 | . | CASSPRTGRSTEAFF | TGTGCCAGCAGTCCACGGACAGGACGAAGCACTGAAGCTTTCTTT